Presented here are 12 T cell receptor beta chains from one specimen sequenced in a study of PD-L1 blockade in urothelial cancer. Clones were read by immunoSEQ multiplex PCR, and TCRdb kept only the in-frame ones, dropping some. The table shows some 75,000 clones, with less than 95% occurring only once. As to time point: peripheral blood 6 weeks after treatment start. The sequencing used PBMCs, collected around atezolizumab (anti-PD-L1) treatment. Receptors originate from a woman of 80 years or more with urothelial cancer.

The chain is built from TRBV9 and TRBJ2-3; TRBD2 agrees at 10 bases. This CDR3 region has 16 residues. Germline V gene lookup returns CDR1 SGDLS and CDR2 YYNGEE. V shed 3 bases, J shed 4 bases, and the junction held 8 bases outside the gene matches. The CDR3 region has the DNA TGTGCCAGCAGCGGGGGGGGTCTAGCGGGAGCAGATACGCAGTATTTT. The encoded protein is CASSGGGLAGADTQYF.

CDR3 coding DNA: TGTGCCAGCAGTGAAGGCAGGGGATGGAGTCAGCCCCAGCATTTT. Amino acid sequence: CASSEGRGWSQPQHF. V gene TRBV6-1 combines with J gene TRBJ1-5; D possibly corresponds to TRBD1 (6 bases). The V gene lost 1 base and the J gene lost 6 bases, with 13 bases spanning the gap. Germline assignment: CDR1 MNHNS and CDR2 SASEGT. There are 15 residues in the CDR3.

This chain connects TRBV9 to TRBJ2-1; TRBD2 aligns across 11 bases. The V segment lost 4 bases and the J segment 9 bases; nucleotides outside the gene matches: 6. Germline CDR1 and CDR2: SGDLS and YYNGEE. This CDR3 contains 14 residues. The chain's CDR3 is CASSMTSGDTEQFF. CDR3 coding DNA: TGTGCCAGCAGCATGACTAGCGGGGACACTGAGCAGTTCTTC.

The chain carries TRBV6-1 and TRBJ2-7, with TRBD2 matching 11 bases. The germline CDR1 and CDR2 sequences are MNHNS and SASEGT. The CDR3 extends over 14 amino acids. The ends lost 5 bases at V and 6 bases at J; junction bases unmatched: 6. DNA for the CDR3: TGTGCCAGCAGTAAGACTAGCGGGATCTCCGAGCAGTACTTC. The encoded protein is CASSKTSGISEQYF.

The CDR3 nucleotides are TGTGCCAGCAGTTTCCTCGACAGGGGCCTAGCCAAAAACATTCAGTACTTC. This codes for CASSFLDRGLAKNIQYF. The rearrangement links TRBV28 to TRBJ2-4; 8 bases align to TRBD1. The V and J ends lost 3 bases and 0 bases, in that order; junction bases with no gene match: 7. Germline CDR1 and CDR2: MDHEN and SYDVKM. The CDR3 sequence is 17 residues long. Supplemented by reference TRBV28 and TRBJ2-4, the full variable domain reads DVKVTQSSRYLVKRTGEKVFLECVQDMDHENMFWYRQDPGLGLRLIYFSYDVKMKEKGDIPEGYSVSREKKERFSLILESASTNQTSMYLCASSFLDRGLAKNIQYFGAGTRLSVL.

The J gene is TRBJ2-3, the V gene TRBV14; D is unresolved. Between the trimmed V and J ends, which lost 1 base and 6 bases, there was a span of 14 bases. This CDR3 is built from 15 residues. Germline V gene sequence: CDR1 SGHDN, CDR2 FVKESK. The CDR3, as DNA: TGTGCCAGCAGCCAAGGAGCCCTCGTATCCGATACGCAGTATTTT. It is translated as CASSQGALVSDTQYF. Drawing the rest from reference TRBV14 and TRBJ2-3, the complete variable domain is EAGVTQFPSHSVIEKGQTVTLRCDPISGHDNLYWYRRVMGKEIKFLLHFVKESKQDESGMPNNRFLAERTGGTYSTLKVQPAELEDSGVYFCASSQGALVSDTQYFGPGTRLTVL.

V gene TRBV10-2 combines with J gene TRBJ2-3; D call uncertain. Trimming took off 8 bases at V and 0 bases at J, with 15 bases between the two ends. The CDR3 is 15 amino acids. CDR1 and CDR2 from the germline V gene are WSHSY and SAAADI. CDR3 in DNA: TGCGCCAGCGGAAGTCGCGGTACTAGCACAGATACGCAGTATTTT. Protein: CASGSRGTSTDTQYF.

The chain joins TRBV28 to TRBJ2-7, with D possibly TRBD1 on 7 matching bases. CDR1 is MDHEN and CDR2 is SYDVKM in the germline V gene. The CDR3 has 15 amino acids. The V and J ends lost 2 bases and 5 bases respectively, with 16 bases between them. CDR3 DNA sequence: TGTGCCAGCAGTTTACTTCAGGGGGGTCTAAACGAGCAGTACTTC. Translating gives CASSLLQGGLNEQYF.

This chain uses TRBV19 with TRBJ2-5, with D possibly being TRBD1 (6 bases). CDR3 length equals 13 residues. Trimming left V 0 bases short and J 10 bases short, with 12 bases between. CDR1 and CDR2 (germline): LNHDA, SQIVND (reference sequence). CDR3 coding DNA: TGTGCCAGTAGTATAGATCCCAGGGGAAGCCAGTACTTC. This codes for CASSIDPRGSQYF.

The genes are TRBV5-1 and TRBJ1-2; D is uncertain. V lost 1 base and J 4 bases, leaving 8 bases between the germline ends. Germline-derived CDR1 and CDR2 are SGHRS and YFSETQ. CDR3 size: 13 residues. CDR3 region: CASSLLSRYGYTF. The CDR3 bases are TGCGCCAGCAGCTTGTTGAGTCGCTATGGCTACACCTTC.

This chain links TRBV2 with TRBJ2-1; TRBD2 is a possible D gene (6 bases). This CDR3 spans 15 amino acids. V was clipped by 7 bases and J by 2 bases, with 15 bases between them. The germline V gene has CDR1 SNHLY and CDR2 FYNNEI. The CDR3 here is CASTQEGQPYNEQFF. For the CDR3, the DNA is TGTGCCAGCACCCAGGAGGGCCAACCCTACAATGAGCAGTTCTTC. The full variable domain, its missing parts supplied by reference TRBV2 and TRBJ2-1, is EPEVTQTPSHQVTQMGQEVILRCVPISNHLYFYWYRQILGQKVEFLVSFYNNEISEKSEIFDDQFSVERPDGSNFTLKIRSTKLEDSAMYFCASTQEGQPYNEQFFGPGTRLTVL.

The chain links TRBV29-1 to TRBJ2-7; 9 bases line up with TRBD1. The V segment lost 4 bases and the J segment 3 bases; nucleotides outside the gene matches: 1. This CDR3 spans 12 amino acids. Germline CDR1 is SQVTM and CDR2 is ANQGSEA. The CDR3 protein is CSVADRGYEQYF. The CDR3, as DNA: TGCAGCGTTGCGGACAGGGGCTACGAGCAGTACTTC.